This T cell receptor beta chain was profiled in a study of human T cells and chemical hapten exposure. The wider study: Each patient's scalp received weekly diphenylcyclopropenone throughout the approximately 24-week study.

The sample's time point: pre-sensitization, week 0. The sample's treatment: therapeutic diphenylcyclopropenone sensitization with weekly scalp DPC. MiXCR, applied by TCRdb to the RACE reads, yields one record per CDR3 protein. Among around 380,000 distinct CDR3 sequences listed, about 5.4% were seen once. This clonotype was recorded many times. CDR3 length: 15 residues. Germline CDR1 reads KGHDR; CDR2 reads SFDVKD. Trimming removed 8 bases from V and 2 bases from J, with 16 bases in between. The sequence came from a woman in her late teens or twenties with alopecia areata. Some clones in this sample may be carry-over from other donors' samples. This material consisted of whole blood, taken in connection with sensitization to the hapten diphenylcyclopropenone (DPC). The chain recombines TRBV24-1 with TRBJ2-3; D gene ambiguous. CDR3 DNA sequence: TGTGCCACCATGCCCGGCGGCCGACCCACAGATACGCAGTATTTT. Translating it yields CATMPGGRPTDTQYF.